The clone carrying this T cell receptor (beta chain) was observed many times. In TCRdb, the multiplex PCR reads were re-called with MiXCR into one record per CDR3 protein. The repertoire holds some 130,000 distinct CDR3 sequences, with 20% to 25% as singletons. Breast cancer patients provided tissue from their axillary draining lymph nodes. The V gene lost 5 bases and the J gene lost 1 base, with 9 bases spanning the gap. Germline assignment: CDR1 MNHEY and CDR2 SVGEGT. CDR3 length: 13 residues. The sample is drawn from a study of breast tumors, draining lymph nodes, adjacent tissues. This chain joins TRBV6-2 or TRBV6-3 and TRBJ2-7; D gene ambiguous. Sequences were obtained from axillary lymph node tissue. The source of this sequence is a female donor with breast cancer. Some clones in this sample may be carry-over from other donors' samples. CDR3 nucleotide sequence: TGTGCCAGCAGTCCCAGGAGTTCCTACGAGCAGTACTTC. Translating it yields CASSPRSSYEQYF.